This entry describes one T cell receptor beta chain. The sample comes from a study of blood T cell repertoires in COVID-19. There are 15 residues in the CDR3. Germline V lookup: CDR1 MNHEY, CDR2 SMNVEV (reference sequence). Trimming removed 3 bases from V and 2 bases from J; junction bases left unmatched: 6. Assay used: immunoSEQ multiplex PCR; TCRdb lists only in-frame clones, some missing. Among around 180,000 clones, around 85% were seen once, and the ten largest hold about 2%. The V call is TRBV27, the J call TRBJ2-7, with 8 bases aligning to TRBD2. This receptor was obtained from a man between 65 and 85 years old with active or convalescent COVID-19. Sequencing input: peripheral blood. CDR3 residues: CASSFVPGGTYEQYF. In nucleotides, the CDR3 is TGTGCCAGCAGTTTCGTGCCGGGAGGGACCTACGAGCAGTACTTC.